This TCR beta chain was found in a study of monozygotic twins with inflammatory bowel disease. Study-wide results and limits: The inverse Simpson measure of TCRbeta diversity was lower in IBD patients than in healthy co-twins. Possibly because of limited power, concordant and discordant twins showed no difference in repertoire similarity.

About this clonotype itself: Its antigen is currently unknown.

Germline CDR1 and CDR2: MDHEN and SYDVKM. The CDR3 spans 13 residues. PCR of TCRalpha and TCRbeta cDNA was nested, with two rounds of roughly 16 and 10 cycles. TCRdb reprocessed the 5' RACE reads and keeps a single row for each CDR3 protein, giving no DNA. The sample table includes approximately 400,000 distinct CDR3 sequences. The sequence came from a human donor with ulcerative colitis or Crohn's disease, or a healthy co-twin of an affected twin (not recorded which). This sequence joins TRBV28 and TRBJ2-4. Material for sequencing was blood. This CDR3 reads CASSLLNRNIQYF.